These 30 T cell receptor beta chains share one sample of origin, sequenced in a study of OX40 agonist ivuxolimab in advanced cancers. This table comes from immunoSEQ multiplex PCR, and its TCRdb copy is limited to in-frame clones, with some not included. The sample lists about 59,000 clones; around 92% were seen once. The material sequenced was CD4+ or CD8+ T cells sorted from blood, taken in a trial of the OX40 agonist ivuxolimab. Every receptor here comes from an adult with an advanced solid tumor such as melanoma, head and neck, liver or kidney cancer.

The chain links TRBV5-1 to TRBJ2-5; 10 positions match TRBD1. The germline CDR1 and CDR2 sequences are SGHRS and YFSETQ. V shed 2 bases and J 9 bases; nucleotides not matched to a gene: 13. This CDR3 contains 16 residues. The DNA for the CDR3 is TGCGCCAGCAGCTTTTTCGGGACAGGGGCTGTATGGGCCCAGTACTTC. Protein product: CASSFFGTGAVWAQYF. The full variable domain, completed using reference TRBV5-1 and TRBJ2-5, is KAGVTQTPRYLIKTRGQQVTLSCSPISGHRSVSWYQQTPGQGLQFLFEYFSETQRNKGNFPGRFSGRQFSNSRSEMNVSTLELGDSALYLCASSFFGTGAVWAQYFGPGTRLLVL.

This clone has a single count. In nucleotides, the CDR3 is TGTGCCAGCAGTGAGTGGGAGAGCTCCTATAATTCACCCCTCCACTTT. Its translation: CASSEWESSYNSPLHF. The V gene is TRBV6-1, the J gene TRBJ1-6, with D unclear. CDR1 and CDR2 from the germline V gene are MNHNS and SASEGT. The CDR3 spans 16 residues. V was shortened by 3 bases and J by 0 bases, with 9 bases between the two germline ends.

The chain employs TRBV6-6 and TRBJ2-1, with 9 bases that match TRBD1. CDR1 is MNHNY, CDR2 SVGAGI, per germline (reference sequence). With 2 bases clipped from V and 7 bases from J, the junction kept 6 bases outside the gene matches. This CDR3 region has 15 residues. The CDR3 DNA reads TGTGCCAGCAGTTACCCCGGGACAGGGTCAAATGAGCAGTTCTTC. Its protein is CASSYPGTGSNEQFF.

The rearrangement links TRBV9 to TRBJ2-3; 7 nucleotides align to TRBD2. Per the germline V gene, CDR1 is SGDLS and CDR2 is YYNGEE. J was trimmed by 0 bases and V by 4 bases; bases with no gene match: 11. CDR3 size: 17 residues. The CDR3 DNA reads as TGTGCCAGCAGCTCGAGCCCTAGCGGAACTAGCACAGATACGCAGTATTTT. Its translation is CASSSSPSGTSTDTQYF.

The rearrangement uses TRBV6-1 and TRBJ2-1, with D possibly being TRBD2 (6 bases). Germline assignment: CDR1 MNHNS and CDR2 SASEGT. V shed 4 bases and J shed 4 bases, with 17 bases lying between them. This CDR3 is built from 16 residues. This CDR3 reads CASSARDLQIYNEQFF. The CDR3 nucleotides are TGTGCCAGCAGTGCGCGGGACTTACAGATTTACAATGAGCAGTTCTTC.

The gene calls are TRBV2 and TRBJ1-2; D uncertain. The CDR3 spans 13 residues. Germline V gene data show CDR1 as SNHLY and CDR2 as FYNNEI. The germline V and J ends were trimmed by 6 bases and 1 base, with 9 bases remaining between them. As DNA, the CDR3 is TGTGCCAGCAGGGTTACAGTTAACTATGGCTACACCTTC. It encodes CASRVTVNYGYTF.

The V gene is TRBV28, the J gene TRBJ1-4; 9 bases fit TRBD1. Germline CDR1 MDHEN, CDR2 SYDVKM. The CDR3 runs to 12 residues. The ends lost 4 bases at V and 11 bases at J; junction bases unmatched: 2. The CDR3 here is CASSYDRGKLFF. The CDR3 nucleotides are TGTGCCAGCAGTTACGACAGGGGGAAACTGTTTTTT.

As concerns this clone: Other DNA variants within this sample encode the same CDR3. The chain recombines TRBV20-1 with TRBJ1-2; D not certain. V lost 8 bases and J lost 8, with 9 bases in between. This CDR3 region has 9 residues. The germline V gene has CDR1 DFQATT and CDR2 SNEGSKA (reference sequence). The CDR3 nucleotides read TGCAGTCCGCCGGGAGGCTACACCTTC. Translation gives CSPPGGYTF.

This chain links TRBV15 with TRBJ2-1, with no clear D. CDR1 and CDR2 from the germline V gene are LNHNV and YYDKDF (reference sequence). The CDR3 consists of 17 residues. Trimming removed 5 bases from V and 0 bases from J, with 17 bases in between. The CDR3 loop reads CATSPRLGSSSYNEQFF. The CDR3 nucleotides are TGTGCCACCAGCCCACGATTGGGATCCAGCTCCTACAATGAGCAGTTCTTC.

This chain connects TRBV4-2 to TRBJ2-7; D unresolved. V lost 0 bases and J 0 bases, leaving 3 bases between the germline ends. The germline CDR1 and CDR2 sequences are LGHNA and YNFKEQ. The CDR3 has 13 amino acids. CDR3 nucleotide sequence: TGTGCCAGCAGCCAAGAAAACTCCTACGAGCAGTACTTC. It specifies CASSQENSYEQYF.

The V call is TRBV19, the J call TRBJ2-1; no clear D. V gave up 7 bases and J gave up 5 bases, with 21 bases separating them. The CDR3 has 16 amino acids. Per germline, CDR1 LNHDA and CDR2 SQIVND (reference sequence). DNA of the CDR3: TGTGCCAGTACCCGGGCCCCAGGTTGGGATAACAATGAGCAGTTCTTC. Protein sequence: CASTRAPGWDNNEQFF.

This clone was detected only once. The CDR3: CAWSVLAGEWGSDTQYF. CDR3 coding DNA: TGTGCCTGGAGTGTTCTAGCGGGAGAATGGGGATCAGATACGCAGTATTTT. The J gene is TRBJ2-3, the V gene TRBV30, with 10 positions matching TRBD2. The J segment lost 4 bases and the V segment lost 0 bases, leaving 10 bases of the junction unmatched. This CDR3 comprises 17 residues. Germline loops: CDR1 GTSNPN, CDR2 SVGIG (reference sequence).

This chain links TRBV28 with TRBJ2-3; D uncertain. V gave up 2 bases and J gave up 4 bases, with 7 bases separating them. The CDR3 contains 13 residues. Germline V CDR1 and CDR2: MDHEN, SYDVKM. The CDR3 is CASSLVGADTQYF. The CDR3 DNA sequence: TGTGCCAGCAGTTTAGTGGGCGCAGATACGCAGTATTTT.

The chain uses TRBV27 and TRBJ1-1, with D unclear. The V and J ends lost 3 bases and 0 bases respectively, with 14 bases between them. This CDR3 is 16 amino acids long. CDR1 is MNHEY, CDR2 SMNVEV, per germline (reference sequence). The CDR3 sequence: CASSFLSGSMNTEAFF. CDR3 coding DNA: TGTGCCAGCAGTTTTTTGTCCGGAAGCATGAACACTGAAGCTTTCTTT.

This clone was seen only a few times. The chain has TRBV27 and TRBJ2-1; D might be TRBD1 (6 bases). V lost 5 bases to trimming and J lost 9 bases, with 14 bases between them. The CDR3 is made up of 13 amino acids. Germline-derived CDR1 and CDR2 are MNHEY and SMNVEV (reference sequence). CDR3 coding DNA: TGTGCCAGCAGTGCCGTTACAGGGACTGAGCAGTTCTTC. Amino acid sequence: CASSAVTGTEQFF.

The V gene is TRBV30, the J gene TRBJ2-1, with 9 bases fitting TRBD2. J was trimmed by 10 bases and V by 0 bases; bases with no gene match: 4. The germline gives CDR1 GTSNPN, CDR2 SVGIG (reference sequence). CDR3 length: 13 amino acids. The chain's CDR3 is CAWSVGSGSEQFF. CDR3 DNA sequence: TGTGCCTGGAGTGTAGGTAGCGGGAGCGAGCAGTTCTTC.

The CDR3 DNA reads as TGCGCCAGCAGCCACCAGCTAGCGGGAGTTGGTACAGATACGCAGTATTTT. Translation gives CASSHQLAGVGTDTQYF. The chain recombines TRBV4-3 with TRBJ2-3, with 10 bases aligning to TRBD2. J gave up 3 bases and V 3 bases, and 9 bases lay outside the gene matches. This CDR3 spans 17 amino acids. Germline lookup yields CDR1 LGHNA and CDR2 YSLEER.

Written as DNA, the CDR3 is TGTGCCATCAGTGTATCTAGCGGGAGCTCCTACAATGAGCAGTTCTTC. Translation gives CAISVSSGSSYNEQFF. This chain joins TRBV10-3 and TRBJ2-1, with 10 bases matching TRBD2. V shed 4 bases, J shed 0 bases, and the junction held 3 bases outside the gene matches. CDR1 and CDR2 from the germline V gene are ENHRY and SYGVKD. CDR3 length: 16 amino acids.

The CDR3 nucleotides read TGCGCCAGCTCCCCCCCTGGATACGAGCAGTACTTC. Translation gives CASSPPGYEQYF. This chain connects TRBV10-2 to TRBJ2-7, with D unclear. The germline CDR1 and CDR2 sequences are WSHSY and SAAADI. CDR3 length: 12 amino acids. Trimming removed 8 bases from V and 4 bases from J, with 12 bases in between.

On this clone itself: Compared with germline, one end of the junction differs, possibly owing to a read error. The gene calls are TRBV6-4 and TRBJ2-1; D possibly corresponds to TRBD2 (5 bases). The CDR3 consists of 16 residues. Germline CDR1 is MRHNA and CDR2 is SNTAGT. The CDR3 region has the DNA TGTGCCAGCAGTGACTCGGCGGACTCTCCGTACAATGAGCTGTTCTTC. It specifies CASSDSADSPYNELFF.

The chain combines TRBV28 with TRBJ1-1; possible D gene TRBD1, 5 bases. The germline V and J ends were trimmed by 7 bases and 0 bases, with 15 bases remaining between them. Germline lookup yields CDR1 MDHEN and CDR2 SYDVKM. The CDR3 has 15 residues. DNA for the CDR3: TGTGCCAGCACCCCTGCCCTGGGGGTGAACACTGAAGCTTTCTTT. Amino acid sequence: CASTPALGVNTEAFF.

V and J are TRBV7-2 and TRBJ2-1; perhaps TRBD2 as D (5 bases). The germline V and J ends were trimmed by 5 bases and 0 bases, with 17 bases remaining between them. Germline-derived CDR1 and CDR2 are SGHTA and FQGNSA. This CDR3 is 17 amino acids long. DNA for the CDR3: TGTGCCAGCAGCCCCCCTCTTTTGGGAGACTCCTACAATGAGCAGTTCTTC. This codes for CASSPPLLGDSYNEQFF.

The genes are TRBV15 and TRBJ1-3, with unresolved D. CDR1 LNHNV and CDR2 YYDKDF come from the germline V gene (reference sequence). V was trimmed by 0 bases and J by 4 bases, leaving 10 bases between them. The CDR3 sequence is 15 residues long. The CDR3 protein is CATSRDLGTGNTIYF. CDR3 in DNA: TGTGCCACCAGCAGAGATCTAGGTACGGGAAACACCATATATTTT.

The chain joins TRBV4-3 to TRBJ2-2, with TRBD2 identical over 8 bases. This CDR3 has 17 amino acids. Germline assignment: CDR1 LGHNA and CDR2 YSLEER. With V trimmed by 0 bases and J by 5 bases, 8 bases remained unmatched. CDR3 protein: CASSQEVAGLHTGELFF. Here the CDR3 DNA reads TGCGCCAGCAGCCAAGAGGTAGCGGGATTGCATACCGGGGAGCTGTTTTTT.

The gene calls are TRBV28 and TRBJ1-5; no clear D gene. CDR1 and CDR2 from the germline V gene are MDHEN and SYDVKM. With 5 bases removed from V and 8 bases from J, the gap between germline ends came to 16 bases. The length of the CDR3 is 14 residues. The DNA of the CDR3 is TGTGCCAGCAGTCCGTTCCAGTTGGACGAGCCCCAGCATTTT. Protein sequence: CASSPFQLDEPQHF.

CDR3 DNA sequence: TGTGCCAATCCGCCCGGGACAGACTTTACGAACACTGAAGCTTTCTTT. Its translation is CANPPGTDFTNTEAFF. The chain is built from TRBV16 and TRBJ1-1; 7 positions match TRBD1. This CDR3 contains 16 residues. The V segment lost 10 bases and the J segment 1 base; nucleotides outside the gene matches: 15. Germline assignment: CDR1 KGHSY and CDR2 FQNENV. The full variable domain, rest sourced from reference TRBV16 and TRBJ1-1, is GEEVAQTPKHLVRGEGQKAKLYCAPIKGHSYVFWYQQVLKNEFKFLISFQNENVFDETGMPKERFSAKCLPNSPCSLEIQATKLEDSAVYFCANPPGTDFTNTEAFFGQGTRLTVV.

V is TRBV28 and J is TRBJ2-1; 7 nucleotides align to TRBD1. The V gene's germline CDR1 is MDHEN and CDR2 SYDVKM. This CDR3 is built from 15 residues. With 6 bases clipped from V and 4 bases from J, the junction kept 9 bases outside the gene matches. The CDR3 here is CASSPDRAIYNEQFF. In DNA, the CDR3 is TGTGCCAGCAGCCCAGACAGGGCCATTTACAATGAGCAGTTCTTC.

This chain uses TRBV7-3 with TRBJ2-1, with TRBD2 matching 12 bases. Losses at the gene ends were 1 base for V and 7 bases for J; bases not matched to a gene: 5. CDR1 is SGHTA and CDR2 is FQGTGA in the germline V gene. There are 16 residues in the CDR3. CDR3 amino acids: CASSLSLAGGLNEQFF. The DNA of the CDR3 is TGTGCCAGCAGCTTAAGCCTAGCGGGGGGGTTGAATGAGCAGTTCTTC.

The chain recombines TRBV27 with TRBJ1-1; weak D call: TRBD1 (6 bases). This CDR3 contains 17 residues. V lost 7 bases and J 0 bases, leaving 21 bases between the germline ends. Germline V gene lookup returns CDR1 MNHEY and CDR2 SMNVEV (reference sequence). CDR3 nucleotides: TGTGCCAGCATGGGTAGGGGCAGGGGAGGGATGAACACTGAAGCTTTCTTT. It yields the protein CASMGRGRGGMNTEAFF.

This chain links TRBV21-1 with TRBJ1-5. TRBV21-1 is an annotated pseudogene. CDR3 length: 14 amino acids. CDR3 sequence (DNA): TGTGCCAGCAGCAACAAAGCAAGCAATCAGCCCCAGCATTTT. This codes for CASSNKASNQPQHF.